The 27 T cell receptor beta chains reported below all come from one sample, sequenced in a study of metastatic and nonmetastatic thyroid tumors. TCRdb reanalyzed the PCR reads via MiXCR. The profile covers 64,000 or so clones, with 15% to 20% appearing a single time and around 9% taken by the ten largest. Ahead of thyroid surgery, no patient had received treatment of any kind. Sequencing used blood. The receptors shown here come from a male donor with papillary thyroid cancer or a benign thyroid nodule (not recorded which). Some clones in this sample may be carry-over from other donors' samples.

This clone was found many times. This rearrangement joins TRBV18 to TRBJ1-5; no firm D call. This CDR3 comprises 16 residues. Germline values: CDR1 KGHSH, CDR2 LQKENI. The germline V and J ends were trimmed by 0 bases and 0 bases, with 9 bases remaining between them. CDR3 amino acids: CASSPPGQHSNQPQHF. As DNA, the CDR3 is TGTGCCAGCTCACCACCGGGCCAGCATAGCAATCAGCCCCAGCATTTT.

The gene calls are TRBV6-1 and TRBJ1-2; a weak D match, TRBD1 (5 bases). Germline V gene data show CDR1 as MNHNS and CDR2 as SASEGT. The ends were cut back, 10 bases at V and 4 bases at J, with 19 bases in the middle. This CDR3 spans 14 amino acids. The CDR3 loop is CAIPGPFNFYGYTF. CDR3 coding DNA: TGTGCCATACCGGGACCCTTCAACTTCTATGGCTACACCTTC.

Ten or more counts support this clone. J is TRBJ1-1 and V is TRBV20-1; unclear D gene. Germline CDR1 reads DFQATT; CDR2 reads SNEGSKA (reference sequence). The germline V and J ends were trimmed by 7 bases and 0 bases, with 15 bases remaining between them. The CDR3 consists of 14 residues. This chain's CDR3 is CSVAKTVMNTEAFF. The CDR3 DNA reads as TGCAGTGTCGCAAAGACGGTAATGAACACTGAAGCTTTCTTT.

This clone was recorded at least ten times. The chain is built from TRBV7-2 and TRBJ1-5; D call uncertain. The CDR3 loop spans 15 amino acids. Trimming left V 4 bases short and J 0 bases short, with 10 bases between. CDR1 is SGHTA, CDR2 FQGNSA, per germline. The CDR3 nucleotides read TGTGCCAGCAGCTCGCGGGCGGTTAGCAATCAGCCCCAGCATTTT. Translation: CASSSRAVSNQPQHF.

This clone was counted many times. The chain has TRBV3-1 and TRBJ2-2; D call uncertain. Deletions cut 5 bases from V and 9 bases from J, with 19 bases between. Germline lookup yields CDR1 LGHDT and CDR2 YNNKEL (reference sequence). This CDR3 is built from 15 residues. This CDR3 is CASSSDAGTVRELFF. As DNA, the CDR3 is TGTGCCAGCAGCTCGGACGCCGGCACCGTAAGGGAGCTGTTTTTT.

This clone showed up many times. The V call is TRBV30, the J call TRBJ2-7; no definite D call. V lost 5 bases and J lost 3, with 8 bases in between. Per the germline V gene, CDR1 is GTSNPN and CDR2 is SVGIG (reference sequence). There are 11 residues in the CDR3. This CDR3 reads CAWADGYEQYF. The CDR3 DNA reads TGTGCCTGGGCCGATGGCTACGAGCAGTACTTC.

In its sample, this clone was seen once. The chain is built from TRBV20-1 and TRBJ1-1; 9 bases map to TRBD1. Germline-derived CDR1 and CDR2 are DFQATT and SNEGSKA (reference sequence). CDR3 length: 14 amino acids. The DNA for the CDR3 is TGCAGCCTACCGTCCCGGGACAGGGCCACTGAAGCTTTCTTT. Translating it yields CSLPSRDRATEAFF.

At least ten counts were recorded for this clone. V is TRBV12-3 or TRBV12-4 and J is TRBJ2-3; D gene ambiguous. Deletions cut 2 bases from V and 1 base from J, with 10 bases between. The CDR3 covers 15 residues. The CDR3 loop is CASSLLAKGTDTQYF. DNA for the CDR3: TGTGCCAGCAGTTTATTGGCAAAAGGCACAGATACGCAGTATTTT.

There are many counts of this clone. V and J are TRBV20-1 and TRBJ2-4, with TRBD2 identical over 7 bases. V gave up 5 bases and J gave up 0 bases; unmatched junction bases: 7. The CDR3 spans 15 residues. From germline, CDR1 is DFQATT and CDR2 SNEGSKA (reference sequence). The CDR3 spells CSALERGIAKNIQYF. CDR3 coding DNA: TGCAGTGCTCTAGAGCGGGGAATAGCCAAAAACATTCAGTACTTC.

V is TRBV9 and J is TRBJ2-3; 11 bases map to TRBD1. The CDR3 contains 17 residues. V lost 0 bases to trimming and J lost 8 bases; unmatched junction nucleotides: 11. Germline CDR1 is SGDLS and CDR2 is YYNGEE. CDR3 in amino acids: CASSVAGQGAKVVTQYF. The CDR3 nucleotides are TGTGCCAGCAGCGTAGCTGGACAGGGGGCTAAGGTCGTTACGCAGTATTTT.

This clone was seen more than once but under ten times. A read error is possible here, since a much larger clone lies one base away. V usage is TRBV12-3 or TRBV12-4 and J usage is TRBJ2-1; 10 bases are a match to TRBD2. This CDR3 has 15 residues. Unmatched junction bases numbered 9, after V lost 6 bases and J lost 7 bases. CDR3 sequence reads: CASRTLAGDRNEQFF. The CDR3 DNA reads as TGTGCCAGCAGAACGCTAGCGGGAGACCGGAATGAGCAGTTCTTC.

This clone was counted at least ten times. The chain has TRBV10-3 and TRBJ2-3, with 10 bases aligning to TRBD2. This CDR3 region has 16 residues. Per germline, CDR1 ENHRY and CDR2 SYGVKD. J lost 3 bases, V lost 0 bases, and 3 bases had no gene match. The CDR3 DNA is TGTGCCATCAGTGAGTCCAGCGGGGGGGCAACAGATACGCAGTATTTT. This sequence encodes CAISESSGGATDTQYF.

Details on this clone: Compared with germline, one end of the junction differs, possibly owing to a read error. This chain links TRBV24-1 with TRBJ2-1; D is perhaps TRBD1 (5 bases). CDR1 and CDR2 from the germline V gene are KGHDR and SFDVKD. The CDR3 totals 12 residues. This chain's CDR3 is CATSAGYNQQFF. CDR3 DNA: TGTGCCACCAGTGCAGGGTACAATCAGCAGTTCTTC.

In this sample, this clone turned up a few times. A much larger clone differs from this one at a single base, so this may be a read error. V and J are TRBV5-6 and TRBJ2-2; TRBD1 matches at 7 bases. V lost 6 bases and J lost 10; bases outside the gene matches: 6. The length of the CDR3 is 12 residues. Germline CDR1 and CDR2: SGHDT and YYEEEE. The CDR3 reads CASIHRGAELFF. The CDR3 bases are TGTGCCAGCATCCACAGGGGTGCGGAGCTGTTTTTT.

This clone was recorded many times. V and J are TRBV30 and TRBJ1-5, with a tentative D call TRBD1 (5 bases). With 0 bases removed from V and 4 bases from J, the gap between germline ends came to 7 bases. CDR1 is GTSNPN and CDR2 is SVGIG in the germline V gene (reference sequence). The CDR3 loop spans 13 amino acids. The CDR3 sequence: CAWSVQENQPQHF. CDR3 nucleotides: TGTGCCTGGAGTGTACAGGAGAATCAGCCCCAGCATTTT.

This clone was seen ten or more times. The same CDR3 arises from other DNA sequences in this sample as well. The V and J genes are TRBV5-5 and TRBJ1-1; tentative D call: TRBD1 (6 bases). Looked up from germline, CDR1 is SGHKS and CDR2 is YYEKEE (reference sequence). The CDR3 contains 15 residues. The ends were cut back, 0 bases at V and 6 bases at J, with 15 bases in the middle. CDR3 sequence reads: CASSLETGQWAEAFF. CDR3 DNA: TGTGCCAGCAGCTTGGAAACAGGGCAGTGGGCTGAAGCTTTCTTT.

This clone was counted many times. The chain couples TRBV14 to TRBJ2-7; D unclear. Germline V gives CDR1 SGHDN, CDR2 FVKESK. The CDR3 loop spans 13 amino acids. Trimming took off 3 bases at V and 5 bases at J, with 11 bases between the two ends. The CDR3 reads CASSQSFWNEQYF. The CDR3, as DNA: TGTGCCAGCAGCCAGAGCTTTTGGAACGAGCAGTACTTC. Full variable domain (rest looked up from reference TRBV14 and TRBJ2-7): EAGVTQFPSHSVIEKGQTVTLRCDPISGHDNLYWYRRVMGKEIKFLLHFVKESKQDESGMPNNRFLAERTGGTYSTLKVQPAELEDSGVYFCASSQSFWNEQYFGPGTRLTVT.

This clone was recorded at least ten times. The chain's CDR3 is CATSRAQGSYEQYF. CDR3 DNA sequence: TGTGCCACCAGCAGGGCGCAGGGCTCCTACGAGCAGTACTTC. The chain combines TRBV15 with TRBJ2-7, with D perhaps TRBD1 (5 bases). This CDR3 is 14 amino acids long. V lost 3 bases and J 0 bases, leaving 9 bases between the germline ends. Germline V lookup: CDR1 LNHNV, CDR2 YYDKDF (reference sequence).

This clone was detected ten times or more. This chain uses TRBV7-9 with TRBJ1-2; tentatively, D is TRBD1 (6 bases). The CDR3 spans 14 residues. Germline V gives CDR1 SEHNR, CDR2 FQNEAQ (reference sequence). V dropped 2 bases and J dropped 7 bases, with 14 bases sitting between them. The CDR3 sequence: CASSLSTGIGGYTF. The CDR3 DNA reads TGTGCCAGCAGCTTATCAACAGGGATAGGTGGCTACACCTTC.

With regard to this clone: One end of the junction varies from germline; a read error may be responsible. The V gene is TRBV19, the J gene TRBJ2-7; the match to TRBD2 covers 8 bases. The CDR3 totals 15 residues. The V gene's germline CDR1 is LNHDA and CDR2 SQIVND (reference sequence). CDR3 amino acids: CASSLAREGRREQYF. In nucleotides, the CDR3 is TGCGCCAGCAGTCTAGCACGGGAGGGCCGTCGCGAGCAGTACTTC.

This clone was detected ten times or more. This chain connects TRBV24-1 to TRBJ2-2; no clear D gene. The CDR3 has 15 amino acids. Trimming cost V 5 bases and J 0 bases, with 9 bases left between them. The V gene's germline CDR1 is KGHDR and CDR2 SFDVKD. This CDR3 is CATSVRGTNTGELFF. The CDR3 DNA is TGTGCCACCAGTGTGCGTGGAACGAACACCGGGGAGCTGTTTTTT.

This clone has a handful of counts. A much larger clone lies one base from this, so it may be a read error. The chain recombines TRBV11-2 with TRBJ2-7; D remains ambiguous. There are 13 residues in the CDR3. Deletions cut 0 bases from V and 6 bases from J, with 9 bases between. The germline V gene encodes CDR1 SGHAT and CDR2 FQNNGV. The CDR3 region has the DNA TGTGCCAGCAGCTTAGAAACCACCTGCGAGCAGTACTTC. Its protein product is CASSLETTCEQYF.

This clone has just a few counts. The chain couples TRBV28 to TRBJ2-1; D not resolved. The CDR3 has 16 amino acids. Trimming took 7 bases from V and 0 from J, leaving 16 bases between them. CDR1 and CDR2 (germline): MDHEN, SYDVKM. CDR3 bases: TGTGCCAGCATTCCTTTAGCTGGCCGCTCCTACAATGAGCAGTTCTTC. Its translation is CASIPLAGRSYNEQFF.

This clone has just a few counts. As the CDR3 is not closed by the conserved phenylalanine or tryptophan, this likely results from a read error. This sequence joins TRBV28 and TRBJ2-5; 7 bases align to TRBD1. CDR1 MDHEN and CDR2 SYDVKM come from the germline V gene. CDR3 length: 14 residues. CDR3 sequence reads: CASILAGTEETQYL. The CDR3 nucleotides are TGTGCCAGCATTTTAGCCGGGACAGAAGAGACCCAGTACCTC.

This clone was counted many times. V is TRBV6-2 or TRBV6-3 and J is TRBJ2-7, with unresolved D. The V end lost 5 bases, the J end lost 2 bases, and 13 bases lay between the germline ends. Germline loops: CDR1 MNHEY, CDR2 SVGEGT. The CDR3 has 14 residues. CDR3 region: CASSITGYTYEQYV. The CDR3 DNA is TGTGCCAGCAGTATCACGGGTTACACCTACGAGCAGTACGTC.

This clone was observed many times. The CDR3 loop reads CASTQLAGGYNEQFF. CDR3 nucleotides: TGTGCCAGCACCCAACTAGCGGGAGGGTACAATGAGCAGTTCTTC. V is TRBV12-3 or TRBV12-4 and J is TRBJ2-1; 13 bases are a match to TRBD2. The CDR3 runs to 15 residues. The V and J ends lost 7 bases and 4 bases, in that order; junction bases with no gene match: 4.

This clone was seen at least ten times. The chain employs TRBV4-1 and TRBJ1-1; D is perhaps TRBD1 (5 bases). CDR3 length: 15 amino acids. CDR1 is MGHRA, CDR2 YSYEKL, per germline. Trimming stripped 0 bases from V and 5 bases from J, with 13 bases between. CDR3 in DNA: TGCGCCAGCAGCCAAGATGTGGGGACGAGGACTGAAGCTTTCTTT. Its translation: CASSQDVGTRTEAFF.